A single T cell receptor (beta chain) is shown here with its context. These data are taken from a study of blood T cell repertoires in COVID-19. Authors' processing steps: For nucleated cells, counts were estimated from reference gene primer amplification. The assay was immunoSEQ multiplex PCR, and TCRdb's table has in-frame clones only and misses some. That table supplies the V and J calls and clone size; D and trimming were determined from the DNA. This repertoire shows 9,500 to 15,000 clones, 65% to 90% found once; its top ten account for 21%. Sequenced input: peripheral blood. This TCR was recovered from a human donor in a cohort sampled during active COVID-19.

The DNA of the CDR3 is TGTGCTAGTGGTTTATCAAATGAGCAGTTCTTC. It encodes CASGLSNEQFF. The chain employs TRBV12-5 and TRBJ2-1; no definite D call. The CDR3 runs 11 residues. In germline, CDR1 is LGHNT, CDR2 FRNRAP. Trimming removed 3 bases at V and 7 bases at J, with 4 bases between.